The 32 T cell receptor beta chains below all came from one sample that was sequenced in a study of blood T cells in healthy people across ages. The authors ran a second PCR of about 6 to 11 cycles using a sample-barcoded 5' primer and a J-beta primer mix. TCRdb itself ran the 5' RACE reads through MiXCR, one entry per CDR3 protein. The sample shows 800,000 to 950,000 distinct CDR3 sequences, 29% of them seen only once. These data also featured in a second study, about T cells of mothers and their children.

The sequenced sample was blood. These receptors all stem from a woman aged 40 to 50 in good health.

The genes are TRBV5-1 and TRBJ2-4; TRBD1 matches 8 bases. Germline V gives CDR1 SGHRS, CDR2 YFSETQ. This CDR3 is built from 18 residues. CDR3: CVSYPGPGGPVAKNIQYF. For the CDR3, the DNA is TGCGTCAGTTACCCCGGGCCAGGGGGCCCTGTAGCCAAAAACATTCAGTACTTC.

The chain recombines TRBV7-3 with TRBJ1-2, with D tentatively TRBD1 (6 bases). The CDR3 covers 15 residues. Trimming cost V 5 bases and J 7 bases, with 20 bases left between them. CDR1 is SGHTA and CDR2 is FQGTGA in the germline V gene. The CDR3 sequence: CASSQTGNGDCGYTF. The CDR3 DNA reads TGTGCCAGCAGCCAGACAGGCAACGGAGACTGTGGCTACACCTTC.

On this clonotype itself: An end of the junction differs from the germline gene, which may be a read error. The rearrangement uses TRBV5-1 and TRBJ1-6, with no clear D. CDR1 SGHRS and CDR2 YFSETQ come from the germline V gene. The CDR3 has 16 residues. CDR3: CVSSLSVRQGGSPLHF. DNA for the CDR3: TGCGTCAGCAGCTTGAGCGTGAGACAAGGCGGCTCGCCCCTCCACTTT.

There are a few counts of this clonotype. The rearrangement joins TRBV27 to TRBJ2-3; D might be TRBD1 or TRBD2, each matching 5 bases. CDR3 length equals 16 residues. The germline CDR1 and CDR2 sequences are MNHEY and SMNVEV (reference sequence). Trimming shortened V by 6 bases and J by 1 base, and 17 bases separated the two germline ends. In DNA, the CDR3 is TGTGCCAGCAGCCTTGGCCTCGGGGCGCGCACAGATACGCAGTATTTT. It specifies CASSLGLGARTDTQYF.

The rearrangement uses TRBV7-3 and TRBJ2-3; 8 nucleotides agree with TRBD2. Germline CDR1 SGHTA, CDR2 FQGTGA. This CDR3 region has 15 residues. Losses at the gene ends were 2 bases for V and 1 base for J; bases not matched to a gene: 2. CDR3 nucleotide sequence: TGTGCCAGCAGCTTACAAGCGGGGGGCACAGATACGCAGTATTTT. Encoded protein: CASSLQAGGTDTQYF.

In its sample, this clonotype was seen a few times. V is TRBV18 and J is TRBJ1-4, with a tentative D call TRBD1 (5 bases). Germline V CDR1 and CDR2: KGHSH, LQKENI. Trimming left V 4 bases short and J 5 bases short, with 5 bases between. The CDR3 runs to 12 residues. The CDR3 reads CASSQGNEKLFF. As DNA, the CDR3 is TGTGCCAGCTCACAGGGGAATGAAAAACTGTTTTTT.

This clonotype was seen a few times. The chain has TRBV5-1 and TRBJ2-7, with D possibly matching TRBD2 (5 bases). The tail of the sequence fits TRBJ2-4 better, so the J call may be wrong. Germline CDR1 reads SGHRS; CDR2 reads YFSETQ. The CDR3 runs 14 residues. In DNA, the CDR3 is TGCGCCAGCAGCTTGGCCGAGGGCCGGAGCATTCAGTACTTC. Its translation is CASSLAEGRSIQYF.

There are many counts of this clonotype. The genes are TRBV7-3 and TRBJ2-6, with 8 bases identical to TRBD1. Trimming at V came to 5 bases and at J to 0 bases, leaving 3 bases not matched to a gene. The germline V gene encodes CDR1 SGHTA and CDR2 FQGTGA. The CDR3 runs 16 residues. The DNA for the CDR3 is TGTGCCAGCAGCGACAGGGGTCCCTCTGGGGCCAACGTCCTGACTTTC. Residues: CASSDRGPSGANVLTF.

This clonotype was seen a few times. This may arise from a read error, as a much more abundant clone is one base away. The chain uses TRBV20-1 and TRBJ2-1, with D perhaps matching TRBD1 or TRBD2 (5 bases each). Germline V gene data show CDR1 as DFQATT and CDR2 as SNEGSKA (reference sequence). V was pared by 3 bases and J by 0 bases, with 15 bases between. The CDR3 has 16 residues. The CDR3 bases are TGCAGTGCTAGCTGGGACGTTATAGACTCCTACAATGAGCAGTTCTTC. Amino acids: CSASWDVIDSYNEQFF.

The chain employs TRBV6-2 or TRBV6-3 and TRBJ1-5; D gene unclear. V dropped 6 bases and J dropped 3 bases, with 9 bases sitting between them. This CDR3 comprises 13 residues. Germline-derived CDR1 and CDR2 are MNHEY and SVGEGT. Here the CDR3 DNA reads TGTGCCAGCAGGGACGGCTCCAATCAGCCCCAGCATTTT. It specifies CASRDGSNQPQHF.

Comment on this clonotype: Compared with germline, one end of the junction differs, possibly owing to a read error. V is TRBV20-1 and J is TRBJ2-3, with TRBD2 matching over 10 bases. CDR1 and CDR2 (germline): DFQATT, SNEGSKA (reference sequence). This CDR3 region has 16 residues. CDR3 nucleotides: TGCAGTGCTAGACAAAATCTAGCGGGGGAATCAGATACGCGGTATTTT. It codes for CSARQNLAGESDTRYF.

This chain connects TRBV27 to TRBJ2-7, with 7 bases matching TRBD2. The CDR3 runs to 15 residues. From germline, CDR1 is MNHEY and CDR2 SMNVEV (reference sequence). V dropped 2 bases and J dropped 2; count of bases not matched to a gene: 6. The CDR3 DNA is TGTGCCAGCAGTTTAAGGATGGGGGGGGCCTACGAGCAGTACTTC. Protein: CASSLRMGGAYEQYF.

There are many counts of this clonotype. The rearrangement joins TRBV4-2 to TRBJ1-2; possible D gene TRBD1, 6 bases. CDR1 LGHNA and CDR2 YNFKEQ come from the germline V gene. The V end lost 0 bases, the J end lost 7 bases, and 21 bases lay between the germline ends. CDR3 length: 17 amino acids. CDR3 bases: TGTGCCAGCAGCCAAGATGGGACATCCTGGGCAGTCCTTGGCTACACCTTC. Translating it yields CASSQDGTSWAVLGYTF.

Points on this clonotype: A much bigger clone sits one base away, suggesting this may be a read error. The CDR3 DNA sequence: TGCAGGGCTAGAATATCAGAGACCCAGTACTTC. It is translated as CRARISETQYF. This chain uses TRBV20-1 with TRBJ2-5; D is unresolved. The germline V gene has CDR1 DFQATT and CDR2 SNEGSKA (reference sequence). The CDR3 extends over 11 amino acids.

This clonotype was detected only a few times. The chain carries TRBV7-3 and TRBJ2-3, with 8 bases aligning to TRBD2. The CDR3 spans 16 residues. V gave up 3 bases and J gave up 2 bases; unmatched junction bases: 7. Germline V gene sequence: CDR1 SGHTA, CDR2 FQGTGA. The CDR3 here is CASSFSSGPYTDTQYF. CDR3 sequence (DNA): TGTGCCAGCAGCTTCTCTAGCGGGCCTTACACAGATACGCAGTATTTT.

The sample holds a few counts of this clonotype. This chain links TRBV2 with TRBJ2-7; tentatively, D is TRBD2 (5 bases). The length of the CDR3 is 13 residues. Trimming left V 5 bases short and J 3 bases short, with 11 bases between. Germline-derived CDR1 and CDR2 are SNHLY and FYNNEI. In nucleotides, the CDR3 is TGTGCCAGCAGTTACGGGATCAACTACGAGCAGTACTTC. Translated: CASSYGINYEQYF.

The chain carries TRBV12-3 or TRBV12-4 and TRBJ2-1; D remains unclear. This CDR3 comprises 13 residues. Trimming pared 8 bases from V and 1 base from J, leaving 9 bases between. The CDR3 region is CASGTNSYNEQFF. The CDR3 DNA is TGTGCCAGCGGTACAAATTCCTACAATGAGCAGTTCTTC.

The chain couples TRBV5-1 to TRBJ1-1; D is uncertain. The CDR3 totals 16 residues. Germline loops: CDR1 SGHRS, CDR2 YFSETQ. Trimming cost V 0 bases and J 0 bases, with 12 bases left between them. The CDR3 reads CASSLASEALNTEAFF. In nucleotides, the CDR3 is TGCGCCAGCAGCTTGGCCTCCGAGGCCTTGAACACTGAAGCTTTCTTT.

This clonotype was recorded many times. V usage is TRBV10-2 and J usage is TRBJ2-5; D remains unclear. Germline lookup yields CDR1 WSHSY and CDR2 SAAADI. The V end lost 6 bases, the J end lost 3 bases, and 17 bases lay between the germline ends. This CDR3 region has 15 residues. The DNA of the CDR3 is TGCGCCAGCAGCTATATGGTAGGAAGTGAAGAGACCCAGTACTTC. Amino acid sequence: CASSYMVGSEETQYF.

This clonotype was counted a few times. The chain joins TRBV7-3 to TRBJ2-3; TRBD2 is a possible D gene (6 bases). Looked up from germline, CDR1 is SGHTA and CDR2 is FQGTGA. V lost 2 bases, J lost 2 bases, and 14 bases lay in between. The CDR3 sequence is 16 residues long. The DNA of the CDR3 is TGTGCCAGCAGCTTAGTCCCGGGGGTTACCACAGATACGCAGTATTTT. This codes for CASSLVPGVTTDTQYF.

The chain uses TRBV6-6 and TRBJ2-1; 7 nucleotides agree with TRBD1. V shed 0 bases and J 4 bases; nucleotides not matched to a gene: 3. CDR1 MNHNY and CDR2 SVGAGI come from the germline V gene (reference sequence). The CDR3 spans 15 residues. The DNA of the CDR3 is TGTGCCAGCAGTTACTCCGCCAGGGGGTACAATGAGCAGTTCTTC. Translating gives CASSYSARGYNEQFF.

Ten or more counts support this clonotype. The chain has TRBV3-1 and TRBJ2-5, with unresolved D. The CDR3 spans 11 residues. The germline V and J ends were trimmed by 2 bases and 5 bases, with 3 bases remaining between them. Germline CDR1 reads LGHDT; CDR2 reads YNNKEL (reference sequence). CDR3 DNA sequence: TGTGCCAGCAGCCAACTGGAGACCCAGTACTTC. Its protein product is CASSQLETQYF.

This clonotype was picked up many times. V usage is TRBV5-4 and J usage is TRBJ2-7; 10 bases are a match to TRBD1. Trimming cost V 4 bases and J 3 bases; bases outside gene matches: 4. The CDR3 has 14 amino acids. Germline-derived CDR1 and CDR2 are SGHNT and YYREEE (reference sequence). In DNA, the CDR3 is TGTGCCAGCAGCCGGGGACAGGGGATCTACGAGCAGTACTTC. This translates into CASSRGQGIYEQYF.

Only a few counts were recorded for this clonotype. The chain recombines TRBV7-2 with TRBJ2-5, with D possibly matching TRBD1 (5 bases). The CDR3 extends over 14 amino acids. Germline V lookup: CDR1 SGHTA, CDR2 FQGNSA. V lost 2 bases and J 2 bases, leaving 9 bases between the germline ends. The CDR3 loop reads CASSLTPGQETQYF. The CDR3 DNA follows: TGTGCCAGCAGCTTAACTCCAGGGCAAGAGACCCAGTACTTC.

To note about this clonotype: A much larger clone is a single base away; this may be a read error. The chain couples TRBV12-1 to TRBJ2-1. TRBV12-1 constitutes a pseudogene. The CDR3 runs 10 residues. In DNA form, the CDR3 reads TGTGCCAGCATCGTAAACGAGCAGTTCTTC. It encodes CASIVNEQFF.

This clonotype has only a few counts. J is TRBJ2-5 and V is TRBV20-1, with 8 bases identical to TRBD2. The CDR3 has 13 amino acids. The V segment lost 5 bases and the J segment 3 bases; nucleotides outside the gene matches: 5. Germline assignment: CDR1 DFQATT and CDR2 SNEGSKA (reference sequence). CDR3 DNA: TGCAGTGCTGCGGGGGGACCCAAAGAGACCCAGTACTTC. Its protein product is CSAAGGPKETQYF.

This clonotype has a handful of counts. This rearrangement joins TRBV24-1 to TRBJ2-7; TRBD1 aligns across 8 bases. CDR3 length: 14 amino acids. With V trimmed by 4 bases and J by 6 bases, 7 bases remained unmatched. CDR1 and CDR2 from the germline V gene are KGHDR and SFDVKD. The chain's CDR3 is CATSDRTGSSEQYF. The CDR3 nucleotides are TGTGCCACCAGTGACCGGACAGGGTCTAGCGAGCAGTACTTC.

This chain uses TRBV7-2 with TRBJ1-6; TRBD1 matches 7 bases. V lost 4 bases, J lost 7 bases, and 7 bases stayed unmatched. This CDR3 has 15 amino acids. Per germline, CDR1 SGHTA and CDR2 FQGNSA. The CDR3, as DNA: TGTGCCAGCAGCTCTTGGACAGGCGGCAATTCACCCCTCCACTTT. Its translation: CASSSWTGGNSPLHF. The full variable domain, completed using reference TRBV7-2 and TRBJ1-6, is GAGVSQSPSNKVTEKGKDVELRCDPISGHTALYWYRQSLGQGLEFLIYFQGNSAPDKSGLPSDRFSAERTGGSVSTLTIQRTQQEDSAVYLCASSSWTGGNSPLHFGNGTRLTVT.

This clonotype was counted only a few times. V usage is TRBV5-1 and J usage is TRBJ2-6; D is perhaps TRBD1 (6 bases). Germline V gene lookup returns CDR1 SGHRS and CDR2 YFSETQ. CDR3 length: 14 amino acids. V shed 8 bases and J shed 0 bases, with 9 bases lying between them. DNA of the CDR3: TGCGCCAGTGGCAGGGGCTCTGGGGCCAACGTCCTGACTTTC. Translated: CASGRGSGANVLTF.

In this sample, this clonotype turned up a few times. V and J are TRBV12-3 or TRBV12-4 and TRBJ1-3; 7 bases fit TRBD1. CDR3 length: 12 amino acids. J lost 9 bases, V lost 6 bases, and 5 bases had no gene match. The CDR3 sequence: CASRRGHITIYF. In DNA form, the CDR3 reads TGTGCCAGCAGGAGGGGGCATATCACCATATATTTT.

The rearrangement uses TRBV7-9 and TRBJ1-2, with 7 bases fitting TRBD1. With V trimmed by 5 bases and J by 6 bases, 9 bases remained unmatched. Per the germline V gene, CDR1 is SEHNR and CDR2 is FQNEAQ (reference sequence). The CDR3 has 14 residues. The CDR3 is CASSGGGGGHGYTF. CDR3 DNA sequence: TGTGCCAGCAGCGGAGGGGGAGGGGGCCATGGCTACACCTTC.

This clonotype was seen ten or more times. The chain links TRBV12-3 or TRBV12-4 to TRBJ2-5, with D maybe TRBD2 (6 bases). The CDR3 is 16 amino acids. Trimming removed 2 bases from V and 2 bases from J, with 15 bases in between. CDR3 loop: CASSLWGDAQQETQYF. CDR3 nucleotides: TGTGCCAGCAGTTTATGGGGGGACGCCCAACAAGAGACCCAGTACTTC.